This is a list of T cell receptor beta chains from one sample in a study of brain T cells in children with intractable seizures. Method: immunoSEQ multiplex PCR; TCRdb's copy keeps in-frame clones and lacks some. This table holds about 340,000 clones, over 90% found once. Sequenced material: peripheral blood, taken 5 to 6 months after surgery. These receptors were collected from a boy in the first two years of life with tuberous sclerosis and intractable seizures. The CDR3 runs from the conserved cysteine through the conserved F or W. A D gene is named only where the DNA matches it firmly. Only some rows state a clone size, as once, few, many or a class for expanded clones.

V gene	J gene	D gene	clone size	CDR3 DNA	CDR3 protein
TRBV6-5	TRBJ2-7	NA	NA	TGTGCCAGCAGAGACTTTTGGCAGAGTTACGAGCAGTACTTC	CASRDFWQSYEQYF
TRBV4-2	TRBJ2-1	TRBD2	few	TGTGCCAGCAGCCAAGAATCCTCTAGCGGGGGGGCCAATGAGCAGTTCTTC	CASSQESSSGGANEQFF
TRBV5-5	TRBJ1-2	NA	NA	TGTGCCAGCAGCTTTTGGTTTGGTAACTATGGCTACACCTTC	CASSFWFGNYGYTF
TRBV4-1	TRBJ1-1	NA	NA	TGCGCCAGCAGCCAAGATTTGTTGGCGTTATATGGGTCGTGGACTGAAGCTTTCTTT	CASSQDLLALYGSWTEAFF
TRBV3-1/TRBV3-2	TRBJ2-7	NA	NA	TGTGCCAGCAGCCAAAACCCACGGAGCTCCTACGAGCAGTACTTC	CASSQNPRSSYEQYF
TRBV19	TRBJ2-2	NA	NA	TGTGCCAGTAGTGTGACAATGGTGGGGGACACCGGGGAGCTGTTTTTT	CASSVTMVGDTGELFF
TRBV6-6	TRBJ1-5	NA	NA	TGTGCCAGCAGTCTCGGGGCCTATAGCAATCAGCCCCAGCATTTT	CASSLGAYSNQPQHF
TRBV5-4	TRBJ1-1	NA	NA	TGTGCCAGCAGCCCCCAGAGGGGGGAAGCTTTCTTT	CASSPQRGEAFF
TRBV24-1	TRBJ2-5	NA	NA	TGTGCCACCAGTGATGGGACACCTAAGGGGGAGACCCAGTACTTC	CATSDGTPKGETQYF
TRBV7-2	TRBJ1-6	NA	NA	TGTGCCAGCAGCCCCTCTAGCGGGGAACGATCACCCCTCCACTTT	CASSPSSGERSPLHF
TRBV10-3	TRBJ1-2	NA	NA	TGTGCCATCAGTGAGTCGACAGGTTATAACTATGGCTACACCTTC	CAISESTGYNYGYTF
TRBV3-1/TRBV3-2	TRBJ1-3	NA	NA	TGTGCCAGCAGCGACCTCTCTGGAAACACCATATATTTT	CASSDLSGNTIYF
TRBV19	TRBJ2-7	NA	NA	TGTGCCAGTAGTATAGGTACAGGTCCGGCCTACGAGCAGTACTTC	CASSIGTGPAYEQYF
TRBV27	TRBJ1-2	TRBD1	NA	TGTGCCAGCAGTTTATCTCGGGACAGGAACTATGGCTACACCTTC	CASSLSRDRNYGYTF
TRBV14	TRBJ1-2	NA	NA	TGTGCCAGCAGCCATCTCAAAAAAAGTGTCGGCTACACCTTC	CASSHLKKSVGYTF
TRBV6-5	TRBJ2-3	TRBD1	NA	TGTGCCACGACAGGGGGCCCAGATACGCAGTATTTT	CATTGGPDTQYF
TRBV6-5	TRBJ2-2	TRBD2	NA	TGTGCCAGCAAGGGTCGGGAGGGCCGCCGGGAGCTGTTTTTT	CASKGREGRRELFF
TRBV4-1	TRBJ2-1	TRBD2	few	TGCGCCAGCAGCCAAGACACCTTCAGGACTAGCGGGAGCCCCGGGATGGATGAGCAGTTCTTC	CASSQDTFRTSGSPGMDEQFF
TRBV16	TRBJ2-7	TRBD1	NA	TGTGCCAGCAGCCCGGGACAGGGTGGCGAGCAGTACTTC	CASSPGQGGEQYF
TRBV2	TRBJ1-1	NA	NA	TGTGCCAGCAGTCCGTGGCGGGGGACGAACACTGAAGCTTTCTTT	CASSPWRGTNTEAFF
TRBV24-1	TRBJ2-2	TRBD1	NA	TGTGCCACCAGTGACCCCGGACAGGGGAAGAACACCGGGGAGCTGTTTTTT	CATSDPGQGKNTGELFF
TRBV29-1	TRBJ2-2	NA	few	TGCAGCGTTGAGAGTCCGTGGTACACCGGGGAGCTGTTTTTT	CSVESPWYTGELFF
TRBV4-1	TRBJ1-2	NA	NA	TGCGCCAGCAGCCAAGCTAACTATGGCTACACCTTC	CASSQANYGYTF
TRBV11-2	TRBJ2-1	TRBD2	NA	TGTGCCAGCGCCTACTGGGCTAGCGGGGGGGCAGGGGAGCAGTTCTTC	CASAYWASGGAGEQFF
TRBV5-1	TRBJ2-3	NA	NA	TGCGCCAGCAGCGGGTCCGGAGATACGCAGTATTTT	CASSGSGDTQYF
TRBV9	TRBJ1-2	NA	NA	TGTGCCAGCAGCGCAGATATTAACTATGGCTACACCTTC	CASSADINYGYTF
TRBV6-5	TRBJ1-2	NA	NA	TGTGCCAGCAGTCCGGACACGAGTTATGGCTACACCTTC	CASSPDTSYGYTF
TRBV9	TRBJ2-2	NA	once	TGTGCCAGCAGCGTAGGGGGGTCCGGGGAGCTGTTTTTT	CASSVGGSGELFF
TRBV7-9	TRBJ1-4	NA	NA	TGTGCCAGCAGCTTAGTAGGGGAAGAGGAAAAACTGTTTTTT	CASSLVGEEEKLFF
TRBV4-1	TRBJ1-2	NA	NA	TGCGCCAGCAGCCAAAACCCTGGGAGGGTCCCTGGCTACACCTTC	CASSQNPGRVPGYTF